The clone carrying this T cell receptor (beta chain) turned up a few times. Its cognate antigen is unknown. V gave up 3 bases and J gave up 6 bases; unmatched junction bases: 9. Per germline, CDR1 DFQATT and CDR2 SNEGSKA (reference sequence). The CDR3 runs to 15 residues. The sample belongs to a study of response to subunit inactivated influenza vaccine. Study-level results: The authors put forward the suggestion that each seasonal influenza vaccination may bring in only a limited number of new T cells.

Via MiXCR, TCRdb re-called the RT-PCR reads, giving one row per CDR3 protein. Of some 500,000 distinct CDR3 sequences in the sample, 25% were seen once. The chain joins TRBV20-1 to TRBJ2-3; 10 positions agree with TRBD2. Sequencing was performed on CD4+ T cells sorted from PBMCs, taken 4 to 6 days after vaccination. This receptor was taken from a man aged 50 to 59 who received an inactivated influenza vaccine. The CDR3: CSARGLAGEGDTQYF. The CDR3, as DNA: TGCAGTGCTAGGGGCCTAGCGGGAGAGGGGGATACGCAGTATTTT.